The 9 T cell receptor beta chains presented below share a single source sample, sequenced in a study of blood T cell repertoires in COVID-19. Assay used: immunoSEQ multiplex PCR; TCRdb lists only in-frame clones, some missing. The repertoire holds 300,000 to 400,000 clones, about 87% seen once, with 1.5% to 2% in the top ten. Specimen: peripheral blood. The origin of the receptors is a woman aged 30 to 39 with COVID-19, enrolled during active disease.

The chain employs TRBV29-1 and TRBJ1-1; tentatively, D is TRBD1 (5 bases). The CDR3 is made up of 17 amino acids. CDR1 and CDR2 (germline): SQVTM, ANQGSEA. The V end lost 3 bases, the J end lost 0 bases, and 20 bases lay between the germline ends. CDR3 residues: CSVDETGSWGLNTEAFF. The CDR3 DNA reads TGCAGCGTTGATGAAACCGGGAGTTGGGGGTTGAACACTGAAGCTTTCTTT.

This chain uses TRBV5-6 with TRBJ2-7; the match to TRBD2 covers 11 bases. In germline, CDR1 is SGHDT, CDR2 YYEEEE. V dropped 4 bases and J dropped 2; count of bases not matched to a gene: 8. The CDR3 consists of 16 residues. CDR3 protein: CASSPRSGGATYEQYF. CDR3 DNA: TGTGCCAGCAGCCCACGTAGCGGGGGGGCTACCTACGAGCAGTACTTC.

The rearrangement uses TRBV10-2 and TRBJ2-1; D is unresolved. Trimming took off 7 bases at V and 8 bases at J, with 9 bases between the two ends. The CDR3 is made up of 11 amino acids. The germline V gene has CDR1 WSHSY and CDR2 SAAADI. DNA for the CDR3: TGCGCCAGCAAGAGTGGGCATGAGCAGTTCTTC. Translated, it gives CASKSGHEQFF.

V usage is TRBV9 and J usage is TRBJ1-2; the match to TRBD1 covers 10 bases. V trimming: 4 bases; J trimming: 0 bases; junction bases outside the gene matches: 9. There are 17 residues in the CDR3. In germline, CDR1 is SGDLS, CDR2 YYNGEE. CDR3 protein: CASSLGTGVYSNYGYTF. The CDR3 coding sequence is TGTGCCAGCAGCCTAGGGACAGGGGTATATTCTAACTATGGCTACACCTTC.

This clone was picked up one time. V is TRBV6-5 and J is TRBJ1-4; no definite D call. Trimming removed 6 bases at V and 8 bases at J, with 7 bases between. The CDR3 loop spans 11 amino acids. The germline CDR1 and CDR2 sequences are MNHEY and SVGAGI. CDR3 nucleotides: TGTGCCAGCAGCGCAGGAGAAAAACTGTTTTTT. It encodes CASSAGEKLFF.

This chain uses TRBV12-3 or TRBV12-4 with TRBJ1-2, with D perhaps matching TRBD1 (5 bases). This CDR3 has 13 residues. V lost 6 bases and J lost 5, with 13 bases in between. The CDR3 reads CASSLDIGYGYTF. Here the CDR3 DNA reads TGTGCCAGCAGCCTGGACATTGGTTATGGCTACACCTTC.

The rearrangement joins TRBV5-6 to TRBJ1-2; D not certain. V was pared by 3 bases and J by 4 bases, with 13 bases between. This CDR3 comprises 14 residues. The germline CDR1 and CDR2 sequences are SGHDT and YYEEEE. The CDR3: CASSYQSSPYGYTF. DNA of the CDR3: TGTGCCAGCAGCTATCAGTCATCCCCCTATGGCTACACCTTC.

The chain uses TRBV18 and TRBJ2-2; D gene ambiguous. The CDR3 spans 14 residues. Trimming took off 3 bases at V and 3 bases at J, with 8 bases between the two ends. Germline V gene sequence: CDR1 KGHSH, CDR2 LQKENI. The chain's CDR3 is CASSPRRDTGELFF. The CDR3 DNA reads TGTGCCAGCTCACCTCGACGGGACACCGGGGAGCTGTTTTTT.

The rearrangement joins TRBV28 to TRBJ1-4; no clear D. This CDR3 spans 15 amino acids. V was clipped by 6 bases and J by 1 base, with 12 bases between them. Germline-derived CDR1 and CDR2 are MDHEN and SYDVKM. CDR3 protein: CASSQSTRTNEKLFF. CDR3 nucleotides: TGTGCCAGCAGCCAATCGACACGAACTAATGAAAAACTGTTTTTT.